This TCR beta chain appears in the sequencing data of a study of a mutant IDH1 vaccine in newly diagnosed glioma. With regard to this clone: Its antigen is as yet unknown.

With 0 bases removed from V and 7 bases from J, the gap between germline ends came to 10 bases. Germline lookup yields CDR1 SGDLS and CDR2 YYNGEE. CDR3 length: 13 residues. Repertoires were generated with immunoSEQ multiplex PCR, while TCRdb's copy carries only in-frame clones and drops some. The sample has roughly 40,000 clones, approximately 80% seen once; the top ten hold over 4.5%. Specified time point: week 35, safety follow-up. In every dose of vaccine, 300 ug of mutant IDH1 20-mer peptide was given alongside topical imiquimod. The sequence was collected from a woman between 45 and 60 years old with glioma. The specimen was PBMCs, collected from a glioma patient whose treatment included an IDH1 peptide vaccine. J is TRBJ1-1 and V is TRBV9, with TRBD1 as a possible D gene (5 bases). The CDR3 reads CASSVVTTDEAFF. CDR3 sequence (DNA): TGTGCCAGCAGCGTAGTTACGACAGATGAAGCTTTCTTT. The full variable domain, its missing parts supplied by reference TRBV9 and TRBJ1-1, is DSGVTQTPKHLITATGQRVTLRCSPRSGDLSVYWYQQSLDQGLQFLIQYYNGEERAKGNILERFSAQQFPDLHSELNLSSLELGDSALYFCASSVVTTDEAFFGQGTRLTVV.